Following are 26 T cell receptor beta chains from one sample sequenced in a study of T cell changes during pregnancy in multiple sclerosis. Method: immunoSEQ multiplex PCR; TCRdb's copy keeps in-frame clones and lacks some. The table records about 15,000 clones, 75% to 85% of them present only once. This specimen was CD8+ T cells from peripheral blood mononuclear cells, taken after pregnancy. These receptors all stem from a female donor in good health, enrolled as a control in a pregnancy study.

The chain links TRBV7-2 to TRBJ2-3; the D gene is possibly TRBD2 (5 bases). Germline V lookup: CDR1 SGHTA, CDR2 FQGNSA. V was clipped by 1 base and J by 2 bases, with 10 bases between them. This CDR3 comprises 15 residues. The CDR3, as DNA: TGTGCCAGCAGCTTAGGCGAGGGCCACACAGATACGCAGTATTTT. This codes for CASSLGEGHTDTQYF.

V usage is TRBV27 and J usage is TRBJ2-1; 8 bases are a match to TRBD1. Germline CDR1 reads MNHEY; CDR2 reads SMNVEV (reference sequence). J was trimmed by 6 bases and V by 5 bases; bases with no gene match: 9. The CDR3 spans 15 residues. CDR3 sequence (DNA): TGTGCCAGCAGTCCGGACAGGGTGAGGGCCAATGAGCAGTTCTTC. Its translation: CASSPDRVRANEQFF.

J is TRBJ2-5 and V is TRBV7-9; 7 bases agree with TRBD2. Trimming cost V 2 bases and J 5 bases; bases outside gene matches: 8. From germline, CDR1 is SEHNR and CDR2 FQNEAQ (reference sequence). The CDR3 runs 15 residues. CDR3 residues: CASSLSGVRGETQYF. The CDR3 DNA is TGTGCCAGCAGCTTATCCGGGGTGCGGGGGGAGACCCAGTACTTC. Based on the CDR3 plus reference TRBV7-9 and TRBJ2-5, the full variable domain is DTGVSQNPRHKITKRGQNVTFRCDPISEHNRLYWYRQTLGQGPEFLTYFQNEAQLEKSRLLSDRFSAERPKGSFSTLEIQRTEQGDSAMYLCASSLSGVRGETQYFGPGTRLLVL.

The chain is built from TRBV4-3 and TRBJ1-2, with D possibly being TRBD1 (6 bases). V lost 3 bases, J lost 2 bases, and 16 bases lay in between. Per the germline V gene, CDR1 is LGHNA and CDR2 is YSLEER. This CDR3 has 16 residues. For the CDR3, the DNA is TGCGCCAGCAGCCAGGGGGCAGGGACGGGGAACTATGGCTACACCTTC. Protein: CASSQGAGTGNYGYTF.

This rearrangement joins TRBV30 to TRBJ2-2; D is undetermined. Between the trimmed V and J ends, which lost 1 base and 7 bases, there was a span of 10 bases. This CDR3 contains 13 residues. Looked up from germline, CDR1 is GTSNPN and CDR2 is SVGIG (reference sequence). The DNA of the CDR3 is TGTGCCTGGAGTGGATCTGAGATCGGGGAGCTGTTTTTT. Amino acid sequence: CAWSGSEIGELFF.

The rearrangement uses TRBV10-2 and TRBJ1-4; D may be TRBD1 (6 bases). Germline values: CDR1 WSHSY, CDR2 SAAADI. The CDR3 spans 13 residues. The V gene lost 2 bases and the J gene lost 12 bases, with 13 bases spanning the gap. The CDR3 bases are TGCGCCAGCAGTGAGAGGAAGAAGGGGGAACTGTTTTTT. Residues: CASSERKKGELFF.

This clone was counted a single time. The chain combines TRBV4-2 with TRBJ2-3, with 9 positions matching TRBD2. The junction had 11 bases not matched to a gene; V was cut back by 3 bases and J by 4 bases. The CDR3 totals 17 residues. Germline CDR1 and CDR2: LGHNA and YNFKEQ. The CDR3 sequence: CASSHGTSMGGSDTQYF. In DNA form, the CDR3 reads TGTGCCAGCAGCCACGGGACTAGCATGGGGGGTTCAGATACGCAGTATTTT.

The chain has TRBV9 and TRBJ2-3; 13 nucleotides line up with TRBD2. Losses at the gene ends were 4 bases for V and 0 bases for J; bases not matched to a gene: 8. CDR1 is SGDLS, CDR2 YYNGEE, per germline. The CDR3 is made up of 18 amino acids. The CDR3: CASSHGTSGVTSTDTQYF. CDR3 DNA: TGTGCCAGCAGCCATGGGACTAGCGGGGTAACTAGCACAGATACGCAGTATTTT. The full variable domain, in which reference TRBV9 and TRBJ2-3 provide the parts outside the CDR3, is DSGVTQTPKHLITATGQRVTLRCSPRSGDLSVYWYQQSLDQGLQFLIQYYNGEERAKGNILERFSAQQFPDLHSELNLSSLELGDSALYFCASSHGTSGVTSTDTQYFGPGTRLTVL.

Turning to this clone: Possible read error: a much larger clone is one base away. Other DNA sequences within the sample encode an identical CDR3. CDR3 DNA: TGTGCCAGCAGCCCGGGCGTAAGGGGCGAGCAGTACTTC. Its protein is CASSPGVRGEQYF. J is TRBJ2-7 and V is TRBV14, with a possible D match to TRBD1 (5 bases). Trimming shortened V by 4 bases and J by 6 bases, and 13 bases separated the two germline ends. The CDR3 has 13 amino acids. Germline-derived CDR1 and CDR2 are SGHDN and FVKESK.

The chain recombines TRBV7-2 with TRBJ1-2; the D is unclear. V was pared by 1 base and J by 7 bases, with 19 bases between. There are 16 residues in the CDR3. Germline CDR1 is SGHTA and CDR2 is FQGNSA. The CDR3 spells CASSLEWNTAPGGYTF. The CDR3 region has the DNA TGTGCCAGCAGCTTAGAATGGAACACGGCGCCAGGTGGCTACACCTTC.

J is TRBJ2-3 and V is TRBV19, with D possibly matching TRBD2 (6 bases). Germline loops: CDR1 LNHDA, CDR2 SQIVND (reference sequence). The V and J ends lost 5 bases and 2 bases respectively, with 20 bases between them. CDR3 length equals 17 residues. In nucleotides, the CDR3 is TGTGCCAGTAGTTCCGAACCCCCGGGGGAAAACACAGATACGCAGTATTTT. It translates to CASSSEPPGENTDTQYF. The entire variable domain, with the rest obtained from reference TRBV19 and TRBJ2-3, is as follows: DGGITQSPKYLFRKEGQNVTLSCEQNLNHDAMYWYRQDPGQGLRLIYYSQIVNDFQKGDIAEGYSVSREKKESFPLTVTSAQKNPTAFYLCASSSEPPGENTDTQYFGPGTRLTVL.

The chain couples TRBV4-1 to TRBJ1-1; D is uncertain. From germline, CDR1 is MGHRA and CDR2 YSYEKL. Deletions cut 3 bases from V and 0 bases from J, with 5 bases between. The CDR3 runs 13 residues. CDR3 residues: CASSHDMNTEAFF. For the CDR3, the DNA is TGCGCCAGCAGCCACGACATGAACACTGAAGCTTTCTTT.

This chain uses TRBV19 with TRBJ2-3; possibly TRBD2 for D (6 bases). V dropped 3 bases and J dropped 0 bases, with 10 bases sitting between them. Germline V CDR1 and CDR2: LNHDA, SQIVND (reference sequence). The CDR3 consists of 15 residues. The CDR3 here is CASSIGGTSTDTQYF. The CDR3 coding sequence is TGTGCCAGTAGTATCGGTGGGACTAGCACAGATACGCAGTATTTT. The full variable domain, rest sourced from reference TRBV19 and TRBJ2-3, is DGGITQSPKYLFRKEGQNVTLSCEQNLNHDAMYWYRQDPGQGLRLIYYSQIVNDFQKGDIAEGYSVSREKKESFPLTVTSAQKNPTAFYLCASSIGGTSTDTQYFGPGTRLTVL.

The chain carries TRBV5-3 and TRBJ1-2; perhaps TRBD1 as D (6 bases). TRBV5-3 is flagged as an ORF with uncertain function. Trimming stripped 4 bases from V and 4 bases from J, with 14 bases between. The length of the CDR3 is 14 residues. CDR3 in DNA: TGTGCCAGAAGCGATCCACAGGGTGGCTATGGCTACACCTTC. Translation: CARSDPQGGYGYTF.

V usage is TRBV9 and J usage is TRBJ1-1; 7 nucleotides align to TRBD1. This CDR3 comprises 12 residues. Trimming at V came to 3 bases and at J to 7 bases, leaving 3 bases not matched to a gene. Germline CDR1 reads SGDLS; CDR2 reads YYNGEE. CDR3 residues: CASSEGAGEAFF. The CDR3 bases are TGTGCCAGCAGCGAGGGGGCCGGTGAAGCTTTCTTT.

This clone was recorded a few times. V and J are TRBV25-1 and TRBJ1-5, with 8 bases fitting TRBD1. Trimming cost V 5 bases and J 4 bases; bases outside gene matches: 4. The V gene's germline CDR1 is MGHDK and CDR2 SYGVNS. The CDR3 contains 14 residues. CDR3 region: CASSPGTGNQPQHF. The CDR3 bases are TGTGCCAGCAGTCCCGGGACAGGTAATCAGCCCCAGCATTTT.

This chain links TRBV19 with TRBJ1-1; 7 bases agree with TRBD1. The V segment lost 5 bases and the J segment 0 bases; nucleotides outside the gene matches: 3. CDR3 length: 14 amino acids. Germline CDR1 and CDR2: LNHDA and SQIVND (reference sequence). The CDR3, as DNA: TGTGCCAGTAGTGGACAGGATCTGAACACTGAAGCTTTCTTT. Protein sequence: CASSGQDLNTEAFF.

The chain employs TRBV6-5 and TRBJ1-2, with D perhaps matching TRBD1 (5 bases). CDR1 and CDR2 from the germline V gene are MNHEY and SVGAGI. V gave up 4 bases and J gave up 0 bases, with 15 bases separating them. This CDR3 comprises 16 residues. The CDR3 sequence: CASSSKQGSANYGYTF. The CDR3 bases are TGTGCCAGCAGTTCCAAGCAGGGTTCAGCTAACTATGGCTACACCTTC.

This clone was recorded only once. In this CDR3 the conserved last residue, phenylalanine or tryptophan, is missing, so a read error is likely. The V call is TRBV13, the J call TRBJ1-2; unclear D gene. Germline V gene lookup returns CDR1 PRHDT and CDR2 FYEKMQ (reference sequence). The CDR3 has 16 residues. Trimming stripped 5 bases from V and 5 bases from J, with 21 bases between. The CDR3 bases are TGTGCCAGCAGCCCCCGCCGGGTCAGCTATGGGTATGGCTACACCCTC. Encoded protein: CASSPRRVSYGYGYTL.

This chain joins TRBV9 and TRBJ2-2; D is uncertain. The V and J ends lost 5 bases and 5 bases respectively, with 10 bases between them. The CDR3 totals 13 residues. CDR1 is SGDLS, CDR2 YYNGEE, per germline. In DNA form, the CDR3 reads TGTGCCAGCAGTTATAGTGGTACCGGGGAGCTGTTTTTT. It codes for CASSYSGTGELFF.

This chain joins TRBV4-1 and TRBJ1-1; a possible D gene is TRBD1 (5 bases). Trimming removed 2 bases at V and 0 bases at J, with 7 bases between. The CDR3 extends over 14 amino acids. Germline CDR1 MGHRA, CDR2 YSYEKL. For the CDR3, the DNA is TGCGCCAGCAGCCAACCGGACATGAACACTGAAGCTTTCTTT. Amino acids: CASSQPDMNTEAFF.

V and J are TRBV29-1 and TRBJ2-3, with 9 bases fitting TRBD2. The V gene's germline CDR1 is SQVTM and CDR2 ANQGSEA. CDR3 length equals 16 residues. Unmatched junction bases numbered 6, after V lost 0 bases and J lost 2 bases. Written as DNA, the CDR3 is TGCAGCGTTGAAGAAGGGCGGGGGGGTATCACAGATACGCAGTATTTT. This encodes CSVEEGRGGITDTQYF.

The CDR3 spells CASSPGTEQLGYTF. CDR3 coding DNA: TGTGCCAGTAGTCCCGGGACAGAACAACTTGGCTACACCTTC. This chain links TRBV19 with TRBJ1-2; 7 bases align to TRBD1. Germline assignment: CDR1 LNHDA and CDR2 SQIVND (reference sequence). The CDR3 is 14 amino acids. J lost 7 bases, V lost 5 bases, and 10 bases had no gene match. The complete variable domain, with remaining parts taken from reference TRBV19 and TRBJ1-2, reads DGGITQSPKYLFRKEGQNVTLSCEQNLNHDAMYWYRQDPGQGLRLIYYSQIVNDFQKGDIAEGYSVSREKKESFPLTVTSAQKNPTAFYLCASSPGTEQLGYTFGSGTRLTVV.

In this sample, this clone turned up once. This chain links TRBV14 with TRBJ1-2, with D unclear. The CDR3 is made up of 12 amino acids. The V end was cut by 2 bases, the J end by 4 bases, with 5 bases between. The germline V gene encodes CDR1 SGHDN and CDR2 FVKESK. The CDR3 reads CASSQTAYGYTF. The CDR3, as DNA: TGTGCCAGCAGCCAAACAGCCTATGGCTACACCTTC.

This chain connects TRBV27 to TRBJ2-7; 12 bases line up with TRBD2. Germline V gene sequence: CDR1 MNHEY, CDR2 SMNVEV (reference sequence). The length of the CDR3 is 17 residues. The J segment lost 2 bases and the V segment lost 4 bases, leaving 9 bases of the junction unmatched. The DNA of the CDR3 is TGTGCCAGCAGTTCCACGACTAGCGGGGGAGCTCCCTACGAGCAGTACTTC. Translated, it gives CASSSTTSGGAPYEQYF.

V usage is TRBV27 and J usage is TRBJ2-5; 11 positions match TRBD1. The junction had 9 bases not matched to a gene; V was cut back by 5 bases and J by 7 bases. CDR3 length: 15 residues. CDR1 and CDR2 (germline): MNHEY, SMNVEV (reference sequence). CDR3 in amino acids: CASSDRDRGARTQYF. The CDR3 nucleotides read TGTGCCAGCAGTGACCGGGACAGGGGGGCCAGGACCCAGTACTTC.